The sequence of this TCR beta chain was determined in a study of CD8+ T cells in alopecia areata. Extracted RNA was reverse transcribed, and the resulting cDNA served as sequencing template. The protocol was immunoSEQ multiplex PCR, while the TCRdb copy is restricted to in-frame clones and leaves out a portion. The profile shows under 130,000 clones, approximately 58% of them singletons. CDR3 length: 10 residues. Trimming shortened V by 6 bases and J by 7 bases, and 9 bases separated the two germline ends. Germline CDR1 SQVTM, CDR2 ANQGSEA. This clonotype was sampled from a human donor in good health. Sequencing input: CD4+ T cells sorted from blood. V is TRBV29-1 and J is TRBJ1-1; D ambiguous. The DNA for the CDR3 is TGCAGCGTAACACCTGGTGAAGCTTTCTTT. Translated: CSVTPGEAFF.